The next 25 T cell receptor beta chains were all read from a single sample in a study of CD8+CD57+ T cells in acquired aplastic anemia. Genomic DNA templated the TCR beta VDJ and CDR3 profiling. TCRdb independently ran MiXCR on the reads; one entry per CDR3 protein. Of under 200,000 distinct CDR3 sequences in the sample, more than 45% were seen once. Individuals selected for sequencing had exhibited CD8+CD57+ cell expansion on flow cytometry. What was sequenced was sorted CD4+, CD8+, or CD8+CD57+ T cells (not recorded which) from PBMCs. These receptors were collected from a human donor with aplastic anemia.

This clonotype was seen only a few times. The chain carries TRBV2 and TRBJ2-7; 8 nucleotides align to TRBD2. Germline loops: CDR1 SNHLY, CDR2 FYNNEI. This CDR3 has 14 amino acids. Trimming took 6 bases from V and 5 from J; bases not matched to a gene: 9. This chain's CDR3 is CASRPGLAPHEQYF. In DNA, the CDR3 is TGTGCCAGCAGACCTGGACTAGCACCCCACGAGCAGTACTTC.

DNA of the CDR3: TGTGCCAGTAGTATTGACCCCACGGTGACCCAGTACTTC. It translates to CASSIDPTVTQYF. This sequence joins TRBV19 and TRBJ2-5; unclear D gene. V shed 3 bases and J shed 7 bases, with 12 bases lying between them. This CDR3 contains 13 residues. Germline assignment: CDR1 LNHDA and CDR2 SQIVND (reference sequence).

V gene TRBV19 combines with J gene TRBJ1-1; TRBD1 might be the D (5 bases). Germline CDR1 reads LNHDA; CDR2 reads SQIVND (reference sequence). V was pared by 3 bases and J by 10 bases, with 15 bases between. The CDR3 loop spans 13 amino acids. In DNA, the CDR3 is TGTGCCAGTAGTATGAATCGGGGGGAATCAGCTTTCTTT. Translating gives CASSMNRGESAFF.

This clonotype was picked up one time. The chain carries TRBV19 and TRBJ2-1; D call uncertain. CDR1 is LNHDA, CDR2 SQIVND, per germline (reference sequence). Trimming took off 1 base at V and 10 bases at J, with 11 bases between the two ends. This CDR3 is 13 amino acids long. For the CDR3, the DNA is TGTGCCAGTAGTATAGCGGGCTCCTACGAGCAGTTCTTC. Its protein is CASSIAGSYEQFF.

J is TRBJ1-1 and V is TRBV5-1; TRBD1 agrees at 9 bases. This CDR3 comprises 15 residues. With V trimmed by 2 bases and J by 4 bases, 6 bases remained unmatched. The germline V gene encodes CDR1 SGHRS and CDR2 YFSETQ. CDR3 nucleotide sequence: TGCGCCAGCAGCTTTACAGGGGGCGGAGGCACTGAAGCTTTCTTT. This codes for CASSFTGGGGTEAFF.

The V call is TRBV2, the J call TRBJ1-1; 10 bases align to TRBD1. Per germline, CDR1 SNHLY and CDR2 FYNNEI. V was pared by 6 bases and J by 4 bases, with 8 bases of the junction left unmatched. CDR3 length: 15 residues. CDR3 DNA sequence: TGTGCCAGCAGACCCGGGACAGGGGAGTCCACTGAAGCTTTCTTT. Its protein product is CASRPGTGESTEAFF.

The CDR3 region has the DNA TGTGCCAGCGGTCAGGGGGGTGGCTACACCTTC. This codes for CASGQGGGYTF. The V call is TRBV7-6, the J call TRBJ1-2; TRBD1 aligns across 7 bases. Germline lookup yields CDR1 SGHVS and CDR2 FNYEAQ. The V gene end was trimmed by 8 bases and the J gene end by 7 bases; junction bases not matched to a gene: 4. There are 11 residues in the CDR3. Drawing the rest from reference TRBV7-6 and TRBJ1-2, the complete variable domain is GAGVSQSPRYKVTKRGQDVALRCDPISGHVSLYWYRQALGQGPEFLTYFNYEAQQDKSGLPNDRFSAERPEGSISTLTIQRTEQRDSAMYRCASGQGGGYTFGSGTRLTVV.

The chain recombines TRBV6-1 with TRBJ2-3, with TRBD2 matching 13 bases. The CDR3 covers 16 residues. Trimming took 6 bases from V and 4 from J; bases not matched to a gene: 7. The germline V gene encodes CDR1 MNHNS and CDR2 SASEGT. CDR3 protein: CASSSRTSGSADTQYF. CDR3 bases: TGTGCCAGCAGCTCCAGGACTAGCGGGAGCGCAGATACGCAGTATTTT.

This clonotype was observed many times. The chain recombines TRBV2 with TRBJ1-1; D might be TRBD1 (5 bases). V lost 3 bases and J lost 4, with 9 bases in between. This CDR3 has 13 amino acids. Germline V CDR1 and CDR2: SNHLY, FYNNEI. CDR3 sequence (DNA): TGTGCCAGCAGTGAGGGGGGTGGCACTGAAGCTTTCTTT. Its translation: CASSEGGGTEAFF.

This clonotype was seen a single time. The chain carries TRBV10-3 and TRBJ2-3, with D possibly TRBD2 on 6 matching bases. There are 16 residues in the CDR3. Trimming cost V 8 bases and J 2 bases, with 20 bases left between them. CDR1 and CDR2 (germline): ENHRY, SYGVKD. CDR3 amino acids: CAIGQPGTSPTDTQYF. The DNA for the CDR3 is TGTGCCATCGGTCAACCCGGGACTTCCCCCACAGATACGCAGTATTTT.

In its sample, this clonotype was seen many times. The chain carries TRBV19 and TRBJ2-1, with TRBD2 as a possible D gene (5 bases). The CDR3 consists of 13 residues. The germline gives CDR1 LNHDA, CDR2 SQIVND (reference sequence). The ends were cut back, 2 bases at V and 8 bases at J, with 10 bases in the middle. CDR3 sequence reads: CASSIKSGDEQFF. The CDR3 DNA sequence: TGTGCCAGTAGTATAAAAAGCGGCGATGAGCAGTTCTTC.

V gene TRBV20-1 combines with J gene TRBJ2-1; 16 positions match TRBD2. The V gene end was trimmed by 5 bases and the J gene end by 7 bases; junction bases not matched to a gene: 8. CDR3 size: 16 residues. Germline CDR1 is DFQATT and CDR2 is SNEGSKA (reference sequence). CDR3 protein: CSALPGLAGGWNEQFF. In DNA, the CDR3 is TGCAGTGCTCTTCCGGGACTAGCGGGGGGGTGGAATGAGCAGTTCTTC.

CDR3 loop: CASSPGTSLYEQYF. The CDR3 coding sequence is TGTGCCAGCAGTCCCGGGACTAGTCTCTACGAGCAGTACTTC. The chain links TRBV15 to TRBJ2-7, with TRBD2 identical over 8 bases. V lost 10 bases and J lost 3; bases outside the gene matches: 11. This CDR3 has 14 amino acids. The germline V gene encodes CDR1 LNHNV and CDR2 YYDKDF (reference sequence).

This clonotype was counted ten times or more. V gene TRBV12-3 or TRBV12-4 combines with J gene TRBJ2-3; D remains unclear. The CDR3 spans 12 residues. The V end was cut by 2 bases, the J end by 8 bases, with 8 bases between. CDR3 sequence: CASSLKWATQYF. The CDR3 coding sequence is TGTGCCAGCAGTTTAAAATGGGCTACGCAGTATTTT.

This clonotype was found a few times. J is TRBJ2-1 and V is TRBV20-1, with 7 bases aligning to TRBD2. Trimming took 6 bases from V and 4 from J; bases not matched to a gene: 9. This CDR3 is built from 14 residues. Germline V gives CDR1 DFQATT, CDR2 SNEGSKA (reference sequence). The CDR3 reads CSATLADVYNEQFF. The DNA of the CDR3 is TGCAGTGCCACCCTAGCGGACGTGTACAATGAGCAGTTCTTC.

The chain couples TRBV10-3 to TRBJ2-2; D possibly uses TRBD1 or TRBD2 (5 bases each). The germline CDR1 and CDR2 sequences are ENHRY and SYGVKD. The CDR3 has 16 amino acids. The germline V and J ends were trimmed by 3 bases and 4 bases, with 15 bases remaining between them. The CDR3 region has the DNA TGTGCCATCAGTGATGGGGTTGGGGGATCCACCGGGGAGCTGTTTTTT. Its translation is CAISDGVGGSTGELFF.

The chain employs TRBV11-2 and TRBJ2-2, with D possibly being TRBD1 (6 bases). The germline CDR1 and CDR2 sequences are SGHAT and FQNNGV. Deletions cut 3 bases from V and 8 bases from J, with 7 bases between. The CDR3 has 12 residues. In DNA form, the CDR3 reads TGTGCCAGCAGCTTCGGACAGGGGGAGCTGTTTTTT. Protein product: CASSFGQGELFF.

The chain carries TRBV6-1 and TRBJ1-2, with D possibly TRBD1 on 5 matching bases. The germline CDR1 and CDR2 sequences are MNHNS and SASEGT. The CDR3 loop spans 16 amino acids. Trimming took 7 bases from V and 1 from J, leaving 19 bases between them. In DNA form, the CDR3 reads TGTGCCAGCATCGAAACCCCGGGGCTCCTTAACTATGGCTACACCTTC. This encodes CASIETPGLLNYGYTF.

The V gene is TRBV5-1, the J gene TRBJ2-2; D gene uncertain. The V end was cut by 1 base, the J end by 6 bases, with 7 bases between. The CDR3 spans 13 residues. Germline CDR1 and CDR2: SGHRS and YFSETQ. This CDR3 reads CASSLKGPGELFF. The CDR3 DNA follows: TGCGCCAGCAGCTTGAAAGGCCCCGGGGAGCTGTTTTTT.

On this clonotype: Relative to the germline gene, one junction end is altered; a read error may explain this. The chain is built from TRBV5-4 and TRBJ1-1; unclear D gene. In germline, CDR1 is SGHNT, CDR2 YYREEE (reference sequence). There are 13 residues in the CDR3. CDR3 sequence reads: CASSDGSETEAFF. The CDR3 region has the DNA TGTGCCAGCAGCGATGGGTCTGAAACTGAGGCTTTCTTT.

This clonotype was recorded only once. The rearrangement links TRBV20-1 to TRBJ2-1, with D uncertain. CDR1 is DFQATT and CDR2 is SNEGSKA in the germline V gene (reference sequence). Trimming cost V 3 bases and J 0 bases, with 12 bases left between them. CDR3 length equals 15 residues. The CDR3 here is CSASVSRSSYNEQFF. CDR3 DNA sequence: TGCAGTGCTAGCGTTAGCAGAAGCTCCTACAATGAGCAGTTCTTC.

CDR3 sequence (DNA): TGTGCCAGCACCCAACAGGGATCTACTGAAGCTTTCTTT. It is translated as CASTQQGSTEAFF. The chain couples TRBV12-3 or TRBV12-4 to TRBJ1-1; D may be TRBD1 (6 bases). CDR3 length equals 13 residues. Trimming stripped 7 bases from V and 5 bases from J, with 14 bases between.

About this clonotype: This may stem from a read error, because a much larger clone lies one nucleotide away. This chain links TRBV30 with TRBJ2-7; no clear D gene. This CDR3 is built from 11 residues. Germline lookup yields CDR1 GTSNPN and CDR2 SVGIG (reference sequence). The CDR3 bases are TGTGCCTGTGCTGTGGGCGACGATCAGTACTTC. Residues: CACAVGDDQYF.

The CDR3 bases are TGTGCCAGCAGTTTTAACAGGGGGGCCTATGGCTACACCTTC. Protein sequence: CASSFNRGAYGYTF. The V call is TRBV2, the J call TRBJ1-2; TRBD1 matches 8 bases. V shed 5 bases, J shed 4 bases, and the junction held 6 bases outside the gene matches. In germline, CDR1 is SNHLY, CDR2 FYNNEI. The CDR3 runs to 14 residues.

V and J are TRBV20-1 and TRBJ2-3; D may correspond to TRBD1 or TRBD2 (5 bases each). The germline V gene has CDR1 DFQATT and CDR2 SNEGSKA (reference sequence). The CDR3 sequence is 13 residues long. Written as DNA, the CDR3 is TGCAGAGCGGACATCTCTAGCACAGATACGCAGTATTTT. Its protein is CRADISSTDTQYF.